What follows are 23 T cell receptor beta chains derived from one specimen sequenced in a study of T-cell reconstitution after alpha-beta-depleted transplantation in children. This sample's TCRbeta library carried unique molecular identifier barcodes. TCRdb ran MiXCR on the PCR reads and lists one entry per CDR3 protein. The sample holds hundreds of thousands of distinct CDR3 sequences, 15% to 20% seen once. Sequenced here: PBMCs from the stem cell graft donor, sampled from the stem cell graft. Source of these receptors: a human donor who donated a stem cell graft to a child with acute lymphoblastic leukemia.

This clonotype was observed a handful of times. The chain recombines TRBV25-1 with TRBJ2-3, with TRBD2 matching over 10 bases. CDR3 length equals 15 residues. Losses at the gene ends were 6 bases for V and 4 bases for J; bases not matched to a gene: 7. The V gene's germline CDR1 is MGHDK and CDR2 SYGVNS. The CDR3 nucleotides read TGTGCCAGCAGGCTAGCGGGAGATTCACCAGATACGCAGTATTTT. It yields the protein CASRLAGDSPDTQYF.

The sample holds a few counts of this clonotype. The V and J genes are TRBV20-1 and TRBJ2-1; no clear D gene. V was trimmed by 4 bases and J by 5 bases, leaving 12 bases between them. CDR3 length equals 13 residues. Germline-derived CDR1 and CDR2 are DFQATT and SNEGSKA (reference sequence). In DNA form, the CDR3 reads TGCAGTGCTAAAGCGACACGCCACAATGAGCAGTTCTTC. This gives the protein CSAKATRHNEQFF.

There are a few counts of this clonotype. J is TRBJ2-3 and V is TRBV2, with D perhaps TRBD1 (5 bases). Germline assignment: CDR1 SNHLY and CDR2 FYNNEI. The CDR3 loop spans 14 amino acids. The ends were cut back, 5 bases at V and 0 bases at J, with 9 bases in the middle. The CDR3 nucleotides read TGTGCCAGCAGTAGGACAAGTAGCACAGATACGCAGTATTTT. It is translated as CASSRTSSTDTQYF. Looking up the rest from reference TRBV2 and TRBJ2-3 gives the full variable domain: EPEVTQTPSHQVTQMGQEVILRCVPISNHLYFYWYRQILGQKVEFLVSFYNNEISEKSEIFDDQFSVERPDGSNFTLKIRSTKLEDSAMYFCASSRTSSTDTQYFGPGTRLTVL.

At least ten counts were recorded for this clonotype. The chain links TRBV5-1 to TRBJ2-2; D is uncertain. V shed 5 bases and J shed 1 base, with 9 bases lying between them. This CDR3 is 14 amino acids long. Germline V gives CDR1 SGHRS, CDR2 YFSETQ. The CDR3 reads CASRFDKNTGELFF. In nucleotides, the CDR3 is TGCGCCAGCAGATTCGACAAGAACACCGGGGAGCTGTTTTTT.

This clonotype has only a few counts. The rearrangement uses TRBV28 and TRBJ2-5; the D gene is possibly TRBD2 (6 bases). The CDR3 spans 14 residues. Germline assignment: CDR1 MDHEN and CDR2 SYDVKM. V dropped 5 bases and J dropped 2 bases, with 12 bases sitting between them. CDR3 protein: CASSPRREQETQYF. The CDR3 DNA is TGTGCCAGCAGTCCACGCCGGGAGCAAGAGACCCAGTACTTC.

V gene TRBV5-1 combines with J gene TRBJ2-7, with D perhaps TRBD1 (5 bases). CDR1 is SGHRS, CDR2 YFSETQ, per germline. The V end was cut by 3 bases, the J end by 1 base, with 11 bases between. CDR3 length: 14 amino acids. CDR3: CASSSQARSYEQYF. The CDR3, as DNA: TGCGCCAGCAGCTCACAGGCGAGGTCCTACGAGCAGTACTTC.

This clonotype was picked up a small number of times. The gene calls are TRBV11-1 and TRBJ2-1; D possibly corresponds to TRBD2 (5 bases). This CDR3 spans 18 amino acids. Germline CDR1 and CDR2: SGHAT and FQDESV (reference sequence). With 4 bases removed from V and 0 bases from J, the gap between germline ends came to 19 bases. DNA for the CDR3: TGTGCCAGCAGCTCCGGACTGGCCCGATCTAGCTCCTACAATGAGCAGTTCTTC. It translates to CASSSGLARSSSYNEQFF. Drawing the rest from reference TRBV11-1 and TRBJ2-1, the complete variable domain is EAEVAQSPRYKITEKSQAVAFWCDPISGHATLYWYRQILGQGPELLVQFQDESVVDDSQLPKDRFSAERLKGVDSTLKIQPAELGDSAMYLCASSSGLARSSSYNEQFFGPGTRLTVL.

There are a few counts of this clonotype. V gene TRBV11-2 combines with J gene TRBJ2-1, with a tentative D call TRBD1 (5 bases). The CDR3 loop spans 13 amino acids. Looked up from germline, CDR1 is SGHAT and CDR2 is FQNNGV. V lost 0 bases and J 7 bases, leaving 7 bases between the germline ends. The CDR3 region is CASSLENRNEQFF. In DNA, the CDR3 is TGTGCCAGCAGCTTAGAGAACAGGAATGAGCAGTTCTTC. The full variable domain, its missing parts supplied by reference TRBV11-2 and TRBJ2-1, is EAGVAQSPRYKIIEKRQSVAFWCNPISGHATLYWYQQILGQGPKLLIQFQNNGVVDDSQLPKDRFSAERLKGVDSTLKIQPAKLEDSAVYLCASSLENRNEQFFGPGTRLTVL.

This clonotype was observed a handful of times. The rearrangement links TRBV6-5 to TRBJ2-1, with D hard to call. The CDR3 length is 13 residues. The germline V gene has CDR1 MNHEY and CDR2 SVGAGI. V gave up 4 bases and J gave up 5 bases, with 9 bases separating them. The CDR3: CASSSWADNEQFF. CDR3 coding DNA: TGTGCCAGCAGTTCCTGGGCAGACAATGAGCAGTTCTTC.

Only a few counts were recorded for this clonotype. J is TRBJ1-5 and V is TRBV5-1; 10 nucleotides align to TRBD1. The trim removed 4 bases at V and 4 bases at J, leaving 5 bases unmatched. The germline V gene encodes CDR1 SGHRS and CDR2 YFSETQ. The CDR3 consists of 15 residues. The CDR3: CASSLGTGVNQPQHF. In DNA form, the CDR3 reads TGCGCCAGCAGCCTCGGGACAGGGGTTAATCAGCCCCAGCATTTT. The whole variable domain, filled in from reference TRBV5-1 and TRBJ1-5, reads KAGVTQTPRYLIKTRGQQVTLSCSPISGHRSVSWYQQTPGQGLQFLFEYFSETQRNKGNFPGRFSGRQFSNSRSEMNVSTLELGDSALYLCASSLGTGVNQPQHFGDGTRLSIL.

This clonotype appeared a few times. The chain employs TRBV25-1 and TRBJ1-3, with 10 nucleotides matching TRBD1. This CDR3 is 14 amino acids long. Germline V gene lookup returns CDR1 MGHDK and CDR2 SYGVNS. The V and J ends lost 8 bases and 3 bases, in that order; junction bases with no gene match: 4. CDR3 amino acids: CASGQGVVGNTIYF. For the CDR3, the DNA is TGTGCCAGCGGACAGGGGGTTGTTGGAAACACCATATATTTT. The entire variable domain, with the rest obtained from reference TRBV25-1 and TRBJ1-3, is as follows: EADIYQTPRYLVIGTGKKITLECSQTMGHDKMYWYQQDPGMELHLIHYSYGVNSTEKGDLSSESTVSRIRTEHFPLTLESARPSHTSQYLCASGQGVVGNTIYFGEGSWLTVV.

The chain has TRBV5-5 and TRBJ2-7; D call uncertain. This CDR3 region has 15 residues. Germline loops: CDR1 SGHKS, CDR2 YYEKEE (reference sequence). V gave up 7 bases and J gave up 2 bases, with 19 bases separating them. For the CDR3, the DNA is TGTGCCAGCCTATCTCGGACCCTCGGACCCTACGAGCAGTACTTC. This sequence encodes CASLSRTLGPYEQYF.

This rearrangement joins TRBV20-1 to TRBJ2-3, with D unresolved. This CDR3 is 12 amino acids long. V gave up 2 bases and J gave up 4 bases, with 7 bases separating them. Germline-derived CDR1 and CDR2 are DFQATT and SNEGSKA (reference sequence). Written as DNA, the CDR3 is TGCAGTGCTAGATCCCGAGCAGATACGCAGTATTTT. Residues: CSARSRADTQYF.

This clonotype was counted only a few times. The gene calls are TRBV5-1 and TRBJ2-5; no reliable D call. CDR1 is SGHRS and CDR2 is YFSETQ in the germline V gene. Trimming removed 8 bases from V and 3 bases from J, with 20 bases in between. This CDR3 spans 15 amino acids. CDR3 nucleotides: TGCGCCAGTACTCCAGACCGACGCAAGGAAGAGACCCAGTACTTC. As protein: CASTPDRRKEETQYF.

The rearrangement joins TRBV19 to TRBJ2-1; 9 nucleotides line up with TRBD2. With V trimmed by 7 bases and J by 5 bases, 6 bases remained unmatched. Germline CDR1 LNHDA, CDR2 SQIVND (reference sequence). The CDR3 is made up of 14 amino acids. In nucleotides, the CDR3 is TGTGCCAGTACACCGGGACTAGCACACAATGAGCAGTTCTTC. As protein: CASTPGLAHNEQFF.

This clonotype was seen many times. CDR3 DNA: TGTGCCAGCAGCCCTGGCGGACAGGGGGTCGTAGAGCAGTTCTTC. Translated: CASSPGGQGVVEQFF. V and J are TRBV13 and TRBJ2-1; TRBD1 aligns across 10 bases. The CDR3 totals 15 residues. Germline V gene data show CDR1 as PRHDT and CDR2 as FYEKMQ (reference sequence). J gave up 10 bases and V 5 bases, and 11 bases lay outside the gene matches.

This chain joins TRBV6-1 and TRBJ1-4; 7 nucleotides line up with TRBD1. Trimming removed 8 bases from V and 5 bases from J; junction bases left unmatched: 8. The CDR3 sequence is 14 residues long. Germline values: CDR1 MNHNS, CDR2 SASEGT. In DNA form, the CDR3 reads TGTGCCAGCGGACAAGACAGGGTCAATGAAAAACTGTTTTTT. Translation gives CASGQDRVNEKLFF.

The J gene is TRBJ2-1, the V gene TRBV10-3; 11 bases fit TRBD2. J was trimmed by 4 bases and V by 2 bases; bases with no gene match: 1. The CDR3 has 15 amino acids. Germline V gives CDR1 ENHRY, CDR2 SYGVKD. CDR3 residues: CAISETSGSYNEQFF. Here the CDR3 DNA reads TGTGCCATCAGTGAGACTAGCGGGAGTTACAATGAGCAGTTCTTC.

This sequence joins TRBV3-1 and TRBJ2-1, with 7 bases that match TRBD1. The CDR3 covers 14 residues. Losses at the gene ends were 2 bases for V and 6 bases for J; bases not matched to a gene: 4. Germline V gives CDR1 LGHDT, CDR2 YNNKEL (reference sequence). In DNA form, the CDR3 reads TGTGCCAGCAGCCAAACCGGGACAGCCAATGAGCAGTTCTTC. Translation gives CASSQTGTANEQFF.

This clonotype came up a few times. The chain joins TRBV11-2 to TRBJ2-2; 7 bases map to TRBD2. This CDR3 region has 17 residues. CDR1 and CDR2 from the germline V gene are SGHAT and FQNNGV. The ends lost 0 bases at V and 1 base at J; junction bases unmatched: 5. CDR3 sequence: CASSLDLSGQNTGELFF. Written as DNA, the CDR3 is TGTGCCAGCAGCTTAGATCTTAGCGGGCAGAACACCGGGGAGCTGTTTTTT.

Here the CDR3 reads CASSFTATYGYTF. The DNA for the CDR3 is TGTGCCAGCAGTTTTACCGCAACCTATGGCTACACCTTC. V gene TRBV6-5 combines with J gene TRBJ1-2, with no clear D. CDR1 and CDR2 from the germline V gene are MNHEY and SVGAGI. The CDR3 totals 13 residues. V was shortened by 4 bases and J by 4 bases, with 10 bases between the two germline ends.

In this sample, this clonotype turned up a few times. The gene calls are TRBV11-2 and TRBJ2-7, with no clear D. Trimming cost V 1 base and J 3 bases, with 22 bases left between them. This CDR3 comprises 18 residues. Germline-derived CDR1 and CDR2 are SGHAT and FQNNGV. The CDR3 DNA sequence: TGTGCCAGCAGCTTAGTCGGACCCGCTACCCTTTTTTTCTACGAGCAGTACTTC. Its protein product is CASSLVGPATLFFYEQYF. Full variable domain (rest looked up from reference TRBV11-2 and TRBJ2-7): EAGVAQSPRYKIIEKRQSVAFWCNPISGHATLYWYQQILGQGPKLLIQFQNNGVVDDSQLPKDRFSAERLKGVDSTLKIQPAKLEDSAVYLCASSLVGPATLFFYEQYFGPGTRLTVT.

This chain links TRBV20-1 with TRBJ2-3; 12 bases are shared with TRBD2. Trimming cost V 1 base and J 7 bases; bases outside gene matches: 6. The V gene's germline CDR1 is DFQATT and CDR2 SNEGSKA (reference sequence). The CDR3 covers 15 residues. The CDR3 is CSARATSGRTNTQYF. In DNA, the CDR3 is TGCAGTGCTAGAGCAACTAGCGGGAGGACGAATACGCAGTATTTT.